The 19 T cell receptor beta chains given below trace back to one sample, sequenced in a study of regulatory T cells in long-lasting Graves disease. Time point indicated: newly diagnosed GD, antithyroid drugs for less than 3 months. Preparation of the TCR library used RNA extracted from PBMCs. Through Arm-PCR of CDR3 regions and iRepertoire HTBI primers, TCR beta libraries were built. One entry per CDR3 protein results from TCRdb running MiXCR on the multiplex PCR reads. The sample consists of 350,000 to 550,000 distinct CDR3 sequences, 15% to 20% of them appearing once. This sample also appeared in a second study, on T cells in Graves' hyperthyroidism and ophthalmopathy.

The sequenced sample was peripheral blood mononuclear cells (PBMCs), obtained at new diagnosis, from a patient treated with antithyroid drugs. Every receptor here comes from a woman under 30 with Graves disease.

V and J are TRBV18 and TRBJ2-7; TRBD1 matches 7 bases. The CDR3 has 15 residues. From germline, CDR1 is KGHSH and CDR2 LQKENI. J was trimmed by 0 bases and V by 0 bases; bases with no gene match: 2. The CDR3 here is CASSPPGQPSYEQYF. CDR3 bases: TGTGCCAGCTCACCACCGGGACAGCCCTCCTACGAGCAGTACTTC.

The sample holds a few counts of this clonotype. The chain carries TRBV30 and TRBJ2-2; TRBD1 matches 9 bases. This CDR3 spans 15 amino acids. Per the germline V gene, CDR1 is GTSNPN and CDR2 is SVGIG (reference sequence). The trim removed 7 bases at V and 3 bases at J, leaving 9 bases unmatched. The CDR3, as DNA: TGTGCCTTGCCCCGGGACAGGGCCCACACCGGGGAGCTGTTTTTT. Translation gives CALPRDRAHTGELFF. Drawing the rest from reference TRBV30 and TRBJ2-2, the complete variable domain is SQTIHQWPATLVQPVGSPLSLECTVEGTSNPNLYWYRQAAGRGLQLLFYSVGIGQISSEVPQNLSASRPQDRQFILSSKKLLLSDSGFYLCALPRDRAHTGELFFGEGSRLTVL.

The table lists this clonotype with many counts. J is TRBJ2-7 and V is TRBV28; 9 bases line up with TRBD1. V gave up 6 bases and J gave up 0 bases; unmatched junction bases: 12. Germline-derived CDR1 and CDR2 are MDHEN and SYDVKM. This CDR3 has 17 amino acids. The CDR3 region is CASRLNIGTGSSYEQYF. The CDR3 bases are TGTGCCAGCAGATTGAACATCGGGACAGGGAGCTCCTACGAGCAGTACTTC.

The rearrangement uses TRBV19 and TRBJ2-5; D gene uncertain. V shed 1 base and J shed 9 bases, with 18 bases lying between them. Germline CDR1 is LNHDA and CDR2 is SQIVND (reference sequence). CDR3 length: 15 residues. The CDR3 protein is CASSIALTGSKAQYF. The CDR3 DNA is TGTGCCAGTAGTATAGCTCTCACGGGTTCTAAGGCCCAGTACTTC.

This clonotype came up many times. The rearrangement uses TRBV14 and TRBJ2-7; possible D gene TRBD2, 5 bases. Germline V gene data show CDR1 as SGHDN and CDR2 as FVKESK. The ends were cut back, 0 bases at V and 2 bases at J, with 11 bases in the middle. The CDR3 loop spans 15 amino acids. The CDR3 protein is CASSQDRRETYEQYF. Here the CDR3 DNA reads TGTGCCAGCAGCCAAGATCGTCGGGAAACCTACGAGCAGTACTTC.

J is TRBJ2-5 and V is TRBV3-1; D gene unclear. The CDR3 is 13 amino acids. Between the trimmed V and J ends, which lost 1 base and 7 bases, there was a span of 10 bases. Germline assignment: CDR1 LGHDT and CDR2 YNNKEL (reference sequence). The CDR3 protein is CASSQVSTGTQYF. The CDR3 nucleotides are TGTGCCAGCAGCCAAGTCTCGACGGGGACCCAGTACTTC.

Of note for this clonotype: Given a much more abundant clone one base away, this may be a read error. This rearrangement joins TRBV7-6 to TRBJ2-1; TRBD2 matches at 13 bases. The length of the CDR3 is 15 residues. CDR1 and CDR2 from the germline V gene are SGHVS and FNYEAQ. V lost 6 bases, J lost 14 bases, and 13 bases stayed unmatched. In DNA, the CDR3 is TGTGCCAGCAGTTTATCCGGGACTAGCGGGACGTGGGAGTTCTTC. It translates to CASSLSGTSGTWEFF.

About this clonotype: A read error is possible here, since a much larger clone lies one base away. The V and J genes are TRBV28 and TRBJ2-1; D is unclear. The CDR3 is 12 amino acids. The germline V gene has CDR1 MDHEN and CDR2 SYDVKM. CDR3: CASSFGALQQLF. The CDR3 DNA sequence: TGTGCCAGCAGTTTCGGTGCATTACAGCAGCTCTTC.

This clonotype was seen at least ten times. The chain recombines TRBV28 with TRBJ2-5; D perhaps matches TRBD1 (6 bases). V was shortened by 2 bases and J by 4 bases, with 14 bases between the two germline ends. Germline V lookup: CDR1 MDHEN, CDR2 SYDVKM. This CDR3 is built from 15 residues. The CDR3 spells CASSLQGRRTETQYF. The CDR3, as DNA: TGTGCCAGCAGTTTACAGGGGCGCCGGACAGAGACCCAGTACTTC.

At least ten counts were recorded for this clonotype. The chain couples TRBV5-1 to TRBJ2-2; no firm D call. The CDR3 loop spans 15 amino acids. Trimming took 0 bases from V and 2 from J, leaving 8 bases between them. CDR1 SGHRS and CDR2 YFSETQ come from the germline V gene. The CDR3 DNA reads TGCGCCAGCAGCTTGGCTGGGCAAAACACCGGGGAGCTGTTTTTT. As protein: CASSLAGQNTGELFF. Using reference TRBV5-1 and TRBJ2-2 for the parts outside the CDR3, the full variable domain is KAGVTQTPRYLIKTRGQQVTLSCSPISGHRSVSWYQQTPGQGLQFLFEYFSETQRNKGNFPGRFSGRQFSNSRSEMNVSTLELGDSALYLCASSLAGQNTGELFFGEGSRLTVL.

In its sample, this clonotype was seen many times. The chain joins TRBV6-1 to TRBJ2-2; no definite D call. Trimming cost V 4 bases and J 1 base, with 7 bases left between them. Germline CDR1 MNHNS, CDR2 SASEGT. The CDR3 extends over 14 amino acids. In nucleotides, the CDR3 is TGTGCCAGCAGTGGATTTAGGAACACCGGGGAGCTGTTTTTT. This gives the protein CASSGFRNTGELFF.

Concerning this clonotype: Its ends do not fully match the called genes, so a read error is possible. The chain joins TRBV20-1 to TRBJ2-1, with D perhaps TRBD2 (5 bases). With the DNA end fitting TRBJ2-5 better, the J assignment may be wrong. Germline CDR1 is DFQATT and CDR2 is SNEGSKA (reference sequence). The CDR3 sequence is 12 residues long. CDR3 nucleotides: TGCGGTGCGACGGGATACCAAGAGACCCAGTACTTC. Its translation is CGATGYQETQYF.

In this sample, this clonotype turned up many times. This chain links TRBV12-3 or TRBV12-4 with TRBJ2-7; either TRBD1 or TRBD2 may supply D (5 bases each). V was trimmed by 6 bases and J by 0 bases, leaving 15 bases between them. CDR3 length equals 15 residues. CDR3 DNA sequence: TGTGCCAGCAGAGAGTCGAGGGGAATCTCCTACGAGCAGTACTTC. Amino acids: CASRESRGISYEQYF.

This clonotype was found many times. CDR3 sequence: CASSFPGTVSNQPQHF. The CDR3 nucleotides read TGTGCCAGCAGTTTTCCCGGGACAGTTAGCAATCAGCCCCAGCATTTT. V and J are TRBV28 and TRBJ1-5, with 7 bases fitting TRBD1. The germline V gene has CDR1 MDHEN and CDR2 SYDVKM. CDR3 length: 16 amino acids. V shed 3 bases and J 0 bases; nucleotides not matched to a gene: 5.

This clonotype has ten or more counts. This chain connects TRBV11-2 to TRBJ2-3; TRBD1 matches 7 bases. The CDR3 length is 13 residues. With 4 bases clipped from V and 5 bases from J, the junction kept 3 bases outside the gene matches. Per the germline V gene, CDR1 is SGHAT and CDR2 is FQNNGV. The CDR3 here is CASSYRGRDTQYF. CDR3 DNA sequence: TGTGCCAGCAGCTACAGGGGTAGAGATACGCAGTATTTT.

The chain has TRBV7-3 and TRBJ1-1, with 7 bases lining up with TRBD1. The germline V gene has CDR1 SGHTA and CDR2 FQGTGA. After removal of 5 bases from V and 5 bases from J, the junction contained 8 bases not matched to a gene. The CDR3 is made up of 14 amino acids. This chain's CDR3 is CASSSRQGGTEAFF. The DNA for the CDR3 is TGTGCCAGCAGCAGTAGACAGGGAGGGACTGAAGCTTTCTTT.

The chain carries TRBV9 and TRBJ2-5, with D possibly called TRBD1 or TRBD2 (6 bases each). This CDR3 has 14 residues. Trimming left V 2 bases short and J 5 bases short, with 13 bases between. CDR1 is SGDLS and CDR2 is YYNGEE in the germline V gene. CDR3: CASSVQGRTETQYF. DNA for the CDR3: TGTGCCAGCAGCGTTCAGGGGAGGACTGAGACCCAGTACTTC.

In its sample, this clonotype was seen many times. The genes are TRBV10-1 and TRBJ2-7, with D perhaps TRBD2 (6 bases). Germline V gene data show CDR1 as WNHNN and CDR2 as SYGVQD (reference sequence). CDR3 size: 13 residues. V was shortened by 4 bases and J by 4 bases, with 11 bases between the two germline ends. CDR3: CASSGSGLYEQYF. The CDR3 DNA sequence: TGCGCCAGCAGTGGGAGCGGACTATACGAGCAGTACTTC.

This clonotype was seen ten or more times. The CDR3: CASSLDPGRKDNEQFF. DNA for the CDR3: TGCGCCAGCAGCTTGGATCCCGGGAGAAAGGACAATGAGCAGTTCTTC. The chain carries TRBV5-1 and TRBJ2-1, with D possibly matching TRBD2 (6 bases). This CDR3 is 16 amino acids long. The V gene lost 0 bases and the J gene lost 5 bases, with 15 bases spanning the gap. Germline values: CDR1 SGHRS, CDR2 YFSETQ. Together with reference TRBV5-1 and TRBJ2-1, the CDR3 gives the full variable domain: KAGVTQTPRYLIKTRGQQVTLSCSPISGHRSVSWYQQTPGQGLQFLFEYFSETQRNKGNFPGRFSGRQFSNSRSEMNVSTLELGDSALYLCASSLDPGRKDNEQFFGPGTRLTVL.